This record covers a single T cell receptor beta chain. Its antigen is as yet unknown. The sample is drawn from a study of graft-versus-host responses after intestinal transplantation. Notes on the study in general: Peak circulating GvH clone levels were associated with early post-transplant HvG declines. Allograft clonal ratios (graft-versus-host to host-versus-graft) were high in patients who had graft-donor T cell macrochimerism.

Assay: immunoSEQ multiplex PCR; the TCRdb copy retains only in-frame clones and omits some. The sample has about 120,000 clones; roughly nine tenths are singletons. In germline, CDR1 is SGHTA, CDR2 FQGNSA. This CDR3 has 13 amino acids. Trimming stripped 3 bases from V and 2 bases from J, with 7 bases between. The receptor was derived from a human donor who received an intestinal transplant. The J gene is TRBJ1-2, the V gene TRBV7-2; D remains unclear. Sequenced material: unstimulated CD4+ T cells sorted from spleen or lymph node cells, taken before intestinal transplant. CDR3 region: CASSFGENYGYTF. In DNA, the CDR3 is TGTGCCAGCAGCTTTGGGGAGAACTATGGCTACACCTTC.